A single sample gave rise to the 9 T cell receptor beta chains below, sequenced in a study of T-cell memory formation after mild COVID-19 (dated by TCRdb to the early 2020s). The protocol used for the library was 5' RACE. Sequencing instrument: Illumina NovaSeq 6000. TCRdb ran its own pipeline on the public reads, namely fastp trimming at Q25 and MiXCR clone calling, and kept in-frame beta chains. Merged by CDR3 protein, the rows form single entries marked with the most common genes and DNA. Within this sample are a few hundred thousand distinct CDR3 sequences, with roughly a fifth of them counted one time only. The ten top clones hold around 20% of the sample. Sequenced sample: PBMCs or a T cell subset sorted from them (not recorded which). Every receptor here comes from a man aged 18 to 35 who had mild COVID-19 (a few samples of this study predate the infection). The sample titles of this study are shuffled in the database, so cell type and time point are left out; the donor was told from shared clones.

CDR3 DNA sequence: TGTGCCAGCAGCGGACACAGCATTAACTATGGCTACACCTTC. This sequence encodes CASSGHSINYGYTF. V gene TRBV28 combines with J gene TRBJ1-2; perhaps TRBD1 as D (5 bases). CDR3 length equals 14 residues. Trimming cost V 6 bases and J 1 base, with 12 bases left between them. Germline CDR1 and CDR2: MDHEN and SYDVKM.

V is TRBV4-2 and J is TRBJ2-2; D not certain. The V end was cut by 1 base, the J end by 7 bases, with 7 bases between. Germline V CDR1 and CDR2: LGHNA, YNFKEQ. There are 13 residues in the CDR3. The CDR3 region is CASSQGTNGELFF. The CDR3 DNA follows: TGTGCCAGCAGCCAAGGAACGAACGGGGAGCTGTTTTTT.

The V gene is TRBV10-3, the J gene TRBJ1-5; no firm D call. The CDR3 consists of 13 residues. The V and J ends lost 2 bases and 7 bases respectively, with 9 bases between them. The germline CDR1 and CDR2 sequences are ENHRY and SYGVKD. CDR3 in amino acids: CAISEGRQQPQHF. The CDR3 nucleotides read TGTGCCATCAGTGAGGGGAGGCAACAGCCCCAGCATTTT.

The table lists this clonotype with a few counts. The chain employs TRBV29-1 and TRBJ2-1; D is uncertain. Deletions cut 2 bases from V and 9 bases from J, with 14 bases between. The CDR3 length is 13 residues. CDR1 is SQVTM and CDR2 is ANQGSEA in the germline V gene. CDR3 sequence: CSVERLAGVEQFF. The CDR3 bases are TGCAGCGTTGAAAGGTTAGCTGGGGTTGAGCAGTTCTTC.

This clonotype has at least ten counts. This chain links TRBV20-1 with TRBJ2-6; tentative D call: TRBD1 (6 bases). CDR3 length equals 14 residues. V was cut by 6 bases and J by 4 bases, with 13 bases left in between. CDR1 is DFQATT and CDR2 is SNEGSKA in the germline V gene (reference sequence). CDR3 nucleotides: TGCAGTGCCATCCGGACAGAGGGGGCCAACGTCCTGACTTTC. This encodes CSAIRTEGANVLTF.

This chain connects TRBV9 to TRBJ2-5; D is unclear. Germline CDR1 reads SGDLS; CDR2 reads YYNGEE. The CDR3 is 15 amino acids. V lost 0 bases to trimming and J lost 3 bases, with 12 bases between them. The CDR3 here is CASSVDPDREETQYF. CDR3 bases: TGTGCCAGCAGCGTAGACCCCGACCGTGAAGAGACCCAGTACTTC.

This clonotype appeared a few times. The J gene is TRBJ1-1, the V gene TRBV11-2; 8 nucleotides match TRBD1. The CDR3 spans 15 residues. Germline lookup yields CDR1 SGHAT and CDR2 FQNNGV. V was pared by 1 base and J by 1 base, with 2 bases of the junction left unmatched. In DNA form, the CDR3 reads TGTGCCAGCAGCTTAGCCGGGACAGGGAACACTGAAGCTTTCTTT. Its translation is CASSLAGTGNTEAFF.

This clonotype is medium-sized (0.01 to 0.1%) by share. At one end, the junction sequence differs from germline, possibly due to a read error. The chain is built from TRBV5-1 and TRBJ1-2; 7 nucleotides match TRBD1. Germline V gene lookup returns CDR1 SGHRS and CDR2 YFSETQ. This CDR3 contains 13 residues. DNA of the CDR3: TGTGCCAGCAGCCCTGGACAGGACTATGGCTACACCTTC. As protein: CASSPGQDYGYTF.

This chain links TRBV10-3 with TRBJ2-1; D possibly corresponds to TRBD1 (6 bases). The CDR3 loop spans 14 amino acids. Germline CDR1 ENHRY, CDR2 SYGVKD. Trimming removed 6 bases from V and 8 bases from J, with 17 bases in between. DNA of the CDR3: TGTGCCATCAGAGAATCTCAGGGGCGCGATGAGCAGTTCTTC. Translation: CAIRESQGRDEQFF.